This TCR beta chain was sequenced in a study of OX40 agonist ivuxolimab in advanced cancers. Study details: It was permissible to have had prior anti-PD-1, anti-PD-L1 or anti-CTLA-4 therapy, and approximately 38% had some. The study's findings and limits: Which antigen the expanded peripheral T cells recognized is unknown.

With respect to this clone: Antigen unknown.

The table came from immunoSEQ multiplex PCR; TCRdb's copy has only in-frame clones and leaves some out. The sample comprises approximately 84,000 clones, around 94% of which are singletons, and over 2.5% rests with the top ten. The TCR originated in an adult with an advanced solid tumor such as melanoma, head and neck, liver or kidney cancer. This material consisted of CD4+ or CD8+ T cells sorted from blood, taken in a trial of the OX40 agonist ivuxolimab.

The CDR3 sequence is CASSYGRNYGYTF. Here the CDR3 DNA reads TGTGCCAGCAGTTATGGCAGAAACTATGGCTACACCTTC. The rearrangement uses TRBV6-5 and TRBJ1-2; D gene uncertain. This CDR3 has 13 amino acids. Germline assignment: CDR1 MNHEY and CDR2 SVGAGI. The ends were cut back, 3 bases at V and 2 bases at J, with 7 bases in the middle.